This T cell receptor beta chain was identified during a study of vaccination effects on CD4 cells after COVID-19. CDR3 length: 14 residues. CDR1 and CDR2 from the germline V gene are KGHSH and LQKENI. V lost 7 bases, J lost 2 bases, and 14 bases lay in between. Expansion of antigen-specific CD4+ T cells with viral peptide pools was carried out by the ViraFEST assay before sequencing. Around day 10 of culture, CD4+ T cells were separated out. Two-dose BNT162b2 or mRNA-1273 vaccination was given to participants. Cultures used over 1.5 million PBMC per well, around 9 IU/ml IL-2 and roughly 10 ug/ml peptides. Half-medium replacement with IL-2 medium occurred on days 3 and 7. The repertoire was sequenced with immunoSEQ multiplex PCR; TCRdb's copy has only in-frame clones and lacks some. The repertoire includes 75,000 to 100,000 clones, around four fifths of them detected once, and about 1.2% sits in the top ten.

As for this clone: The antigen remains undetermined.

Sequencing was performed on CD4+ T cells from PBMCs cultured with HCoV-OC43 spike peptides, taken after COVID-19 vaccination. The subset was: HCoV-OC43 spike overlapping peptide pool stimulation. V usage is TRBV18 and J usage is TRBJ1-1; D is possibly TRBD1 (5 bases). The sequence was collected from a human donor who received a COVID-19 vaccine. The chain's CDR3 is CASLSGVFNTEAFF. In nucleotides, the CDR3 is TGTGCCAGCTTGTCGGGGGTGTTTAACACTGAAGCTTTCTTT.